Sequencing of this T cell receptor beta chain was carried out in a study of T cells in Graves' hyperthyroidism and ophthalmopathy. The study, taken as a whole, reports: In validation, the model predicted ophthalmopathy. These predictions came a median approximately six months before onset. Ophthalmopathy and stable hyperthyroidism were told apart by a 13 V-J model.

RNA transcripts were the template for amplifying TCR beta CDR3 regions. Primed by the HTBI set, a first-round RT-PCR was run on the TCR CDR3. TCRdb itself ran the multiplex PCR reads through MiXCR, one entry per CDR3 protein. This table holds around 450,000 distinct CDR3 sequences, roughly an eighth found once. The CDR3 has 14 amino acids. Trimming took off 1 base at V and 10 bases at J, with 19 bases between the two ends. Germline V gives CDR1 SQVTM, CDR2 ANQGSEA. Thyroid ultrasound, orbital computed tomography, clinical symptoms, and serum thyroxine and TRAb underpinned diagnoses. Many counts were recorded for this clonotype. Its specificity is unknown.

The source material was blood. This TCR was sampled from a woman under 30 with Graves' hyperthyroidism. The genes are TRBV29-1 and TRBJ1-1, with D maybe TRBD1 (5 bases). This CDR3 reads CSVEVLTHGGGAFF. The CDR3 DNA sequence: TGCAGCGTTGAAGTCCTAACTCATGGGGGGGGAGCTTTCTTT.